This passage covers 7 T cell receptor beta chains from one sample sequenced in a study of blood T cell repertoires in COVID-19. Sequencing used immunoSEQ multiplex PCR; TCRdb keeps in-frame clones, though not all of them. Here the sample spans tens of thousands of clones, around nine tenths being singletons. Sample: peripheral blood. Receptors were obtained from a woman aged 60 to 75 with COVID-19, enrolled during active disease.

V is TRBV2 and J is TRBJ2-1; 14 nucleotides line up with TRBD2. The CDR3 is 15 amino acids. The V segment lost 6 bases and the J segment 10 bases; nucleotides outside the gene matches: 8. Germline-derived CDR1 and CDR2 are SNHLY and FYNNEI. CDR3: CASRPGTSGSPEQFF. The CDR3 DNA reads TGTGCCAGCAGACCCGGGACTAGCGGGAGCCCCGAGCAGTTCTTC. The full variable domain, in which reference TRBV2 and TRBJ2-1 provide the parts outside the CDR3, is EPEVTQTPSHQVTQMGQEVILRCVPISNHLYFYWYRQILGQKVEFLVSFYNNEISEKSEIFDDQFSVERPDGSNFTLKIRSTKLEDSAMYFCASRPGTSGSPEQFFGPGTRLTVL.

The table lists this clone with a count of one. V usage is TRBV28 and J usage is TRBJ1-2, with 7 bases lining up with TRBD1. CDR1 and CDR2 (germline): MDHEN, SYDVKM. The CDR3 is 14 residues long. V lost 6 bases, J lost 4 bases, and 8 bases stayed unmatched. The CDR3 DNA reads as TGTGCCAGCAGGACGTCAGGGGGAGTCTATGGCTACACCTTC. The encoded protein is CASRTSGGVYGYTF.

The chain carries TRBV30 and TRBJ2-7, with D unresolved. The germline V and J ends were trimmed by 5 bases and 2 bases, with 13 bases remaining between them. The CDR3 totals 13 residues. Germline loops: CDR1 GTSNPN, CDR2 SVGIG (reference sequence). The CDR3 DNA is TGTGCCTGGGCGTCCACTACAACCTACGAGCAGTACTTC. Translating it yields CAWASTTTYEQYF.

V gene TRBV27 combines with J gene TRBJ2-7, with a weak D call TRBD2 (6 bases). V was clipped by 3 bases and J by 6 bases, with 18 bases between them. Germline lookup yields CDR1 MNHEY and CDR2 SMNVEV (reference sequence). The CDR3 contains 15 residues. The CDR3 loop is CASSFARRGLSEQYF. The CDR3, as DNA: TGTGCCAGCAGTTTCGCTCGACGGGGACTCTCCGAGCAGTACTTC.

The chain uses TRBV24-1 and TRBJ2-2; 8 nucleotides align to TRBD1. Germline lookup yields CDR1 KGHDR and CDR2 SFDVKD. Trimming removed 2 bases from V and 7 bases from J; junction bases left unmatched: 8. This CDR3 region has 16 residues. The CDR3 protein is CATSDWGTGLSGELFF. CDR3 DNA sequence: TGTGCCACCAGTGATTGGGGGACAGGACTTAGCGGGGAGCTGTTTTTT.

This sequence joins TRBV4-1 and TRBJ2-2; D gene ambiguous. The CDR3 sequence is 14 residues long. V was pared by 5 bases and J by 0 bases, with 7 bases between. Germline loops: CDR1 MGHRA, CDR2 YSYEKL. This CDR3 is CASSILANTGELFF. The CDR3 nucleotides read TGCGCCAGCAGCATACTCGCGAACACCGGGGAGCTGTTTTTT.

A note on this clone: Different DNA sequences within this sample yield the same CDR3. This rearrangement joins TRBV5-6 to TRBJ2-7; D is ambiguous. Germline loops: CDR1 SGHDT, CDR2 YYEEEE. Trimming removed 0 bases from V and 5 bases from J, with 6 bases in between. The CDR3 contains 12 residues. The CDR3 DNA reads as TGTGCCAGCAGCTTGGGACTGGACGAGCAGTACTTC. Amino acid sequence: CASSLGLDEQYF.